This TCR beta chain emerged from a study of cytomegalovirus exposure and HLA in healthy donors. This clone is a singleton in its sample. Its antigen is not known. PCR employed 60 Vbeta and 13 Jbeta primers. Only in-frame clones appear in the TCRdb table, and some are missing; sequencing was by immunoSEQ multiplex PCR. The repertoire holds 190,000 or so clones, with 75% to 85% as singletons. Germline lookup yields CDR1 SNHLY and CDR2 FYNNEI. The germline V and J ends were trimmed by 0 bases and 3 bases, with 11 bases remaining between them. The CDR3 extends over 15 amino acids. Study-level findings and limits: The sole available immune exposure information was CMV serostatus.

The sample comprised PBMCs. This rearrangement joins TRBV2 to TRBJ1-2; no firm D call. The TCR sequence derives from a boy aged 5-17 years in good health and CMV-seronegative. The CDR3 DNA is TGTGCCAGCAGTGAAGCACGGGGAAAGCACTATGGCTACACCTTC. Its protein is CASSEARGKHYGYTF.